These T cell receptor beta chains were read from a single sample in a study of blood T cell repertoires in COVID-19. Profiled with immunoSEQ multiplex PCR; TCRdb holds only in-frame clones, not every one. The sample shows over 250,000 clones, 88% of them seen only once. The specimen was peripheral blood. These receptors came from a middle-aged woman who had recovered from COVID-19. The CDR3 runs from the conserved cysteine through the conserved F or W. The D gene is left open where the match is weak. Clone size appears in some rows only: once, few, many, or a class for an expanded clone.

clone_size	v_call	j_call	d_call	cdr3_nt	cdr3_aa
few	TRBV6-5	TRBJ2-7	-	TGTGCCAGCAGCCCCAGCGGACCTGGGGCCTACGAGCAGTACTTC	CASSPSGPGAYEQYF
-	TRBV27	TRBJ2-1	TRBD2	TGTGCCAGCAGTACCGGGACTAGCGGGATCTATGAGCAGTTCTTC	CASSTGTSGIYEQFF
-	TRBV18	TRBJ2-3	-	TGTGCCAGCTCGCCCGGAGAACCAGATACGCAGTATTTT	CASSPGEPDTQYF
-	TRBV28	TRBJ1-1	-	TGTGCCAGCAGTTATACAGGGAACACTGAAGCTTTCTTT	CASSYTGNTEAFF
-	TRBV6-5	TRBJ1-2	-	TGTGCCATCCAACCGGGTTGGGTTAAGGGGGATGGCTACACCTTC	CAIQPGWVKGDGYTF
-	TRBV9	TRBJ1-2	-	TGTGCCAGCAGCCCCCGGGGGTCGTGGTATGGCTACACCTTC	CASSPRGSWYGYTF
-	TRBV24-1	TRBJ2-3	-	TGTGCCACCAGTCCGAGGGGGGGAGATACGCAGTATTTT	CATSPRGGDTQYF
-	TRBV6-5	TRBJ2-1	-	TGTGCCAGCAGACCCAGACTCCACAATGAGCAGTTCTTC	CASRPRLHNEQFF
-	TRBV27	TRBJ2-1	TRBD2	TGTGCCAGCAGTTCCCCTGGACTAGCGGCGAAATACAATGAGCAGTTCTTC	CASSSPGLAAKYNEQFF
once	TRBV7-6	TRBJ2-7	TRBD2	TGTGCCAGCAGCCCGGGACTAGCTCCTCGAGCCTACGAGCAGTACTTC	CASSPGLAPRAYEQYF
-	TRBV13	TRBJ2-1	-	TGTGCCAGCAGCACCCCCACTAGTATGAAGTTCTTC	CASSTPTSMKFF
-	TRBV6-5	TRBJ2-7	TRBD1	TGTGCCAGCAGCCAGGGGGCCGGTTTGGAGCAGTACTTC	CASSQGAGLEQYF
-	TRBV7-2	TRBJ2-5	TRBD1	TGTGCCAGCAGCCCCCGGACAGGGGGTGAGACCCAGTACTTC	CASSPRTGGETQYF
-	TRBV5-8	TRBJ1-3	-	TGTGCCAGCAGCTTGGGCGTCGCCTCTGGAAACACCATATATTTT	CASSLGVASGNTIYF
-	TRBV7-7	TRBJ2-3	TRBD2	TGTGCTAGCAGCCACGGACTAGGGGAAGCAGATACGCAGTATTTT	CASSHGLGEADTQYF
-	TRBV19	TRBJ2-7	-	TGTGCCAGTAGTACCCTCGGGGGCGAGCAGTACTTC	CASSTLGGEQYF
-	TRBV2	TRBJ2-1	-	TGTGCCAGCAGTTTAAGGACTGGCGATGAGCAGTTCTTC	CASSLRTGDEQFF
-	TRBV5-1	TRBJ2-5	TRBD1	TGCGCCAGCGCTCAAGAGAAGGGGGCCTGGGAGACCCAGTACTTC	CASAQEKGAWETQYF
few	TRBV9	TRBJ1-1	-	TGTGCCAGCAGCACGAAGACAGGAGCTGAAGCTTTCTTT	CASSTKTGAEAFF
few	TRBV4-3	TRBJ2-7	TRBD1	TGCGCCAGCAGCCACCGACAGGGGGCTTCCTACGAGCAGTACTTC	CASSHRQGASYEQYF
-	TRBV19	TRBJ1-2	-	TGTGCCACCCGAGGGGGGGATGGCTACACCTTC	CATRGGDGYTF
-	TRBV7-9	TRBJ1-4	-	TGTGCCAGCAGCTCCTCTTGGGGCTGGACTAATGAAAAACTGTTTTTT	CASSSSWGWTNEKLFF
-	TRBV19	TRBJ1-5	TRBD1	TGTGCCAGTAGCCCCCGGGACAGGGGGAGGTATCAGCCCCAGCATTTT	CASSPRDRGRYQPQHF
-	TRBV27	TRBJ2-1	TRBD2	TGTGCCAGCAAACTCGGGACTAGCGGCTACAATGAGCAGTTCTTC	CASKLGTSGYNEQFF
-	TRBV6-6	TRBJ1-1	-	TGTGCCAGCAGTTCTCCGGGACAAGGGAACACTGAAGCTTTCTTT	CASSSPGQGNTEAFF
-	TRBV29-1	TRBJ2-5	TRBD2	TGCAGCGTTGGGGGCGGGAGCTCGGAGACCCAGTACTTC	CSVGGGSSETQYF
many	TRBV7-2	TRBJ2-7	TRBD2	TGTGCCAGCAGCTTAAGTCGTGGGGGACTAGCGACCTACGAGCAGTACTTC	CASSLSRGGLATYEQYF
-	TRBV18	TRBJ1-4	TRBD1	TGTGCCAGCTCACCGACAGGGCCCGCAACTAATGAAAAACTGTTTTTT	CASSPTGPATNEKLFF
few	TRBV18	TRBJ1-1	TRBD1	TGTGCCAGCTCCCGCCGACAGGGGGACACTGAAGCTTTCTTT	CASSRRQGDTEAFF
-	TRBV7-2	TRBJ2-5	-	TGTGCCAGCAGCTTAGGAGGGGGGGGCCAAGAGACCCAGTACTTC	CASSLGGGGQETQYF
-	TRBV15	TRBJ1-5	-	TGTGCCACCAGCAGAACTCGGGGGGGACCCAAGGGGCCCCAGCATTTT	CATSRTRGGPKGPQHF
-	TRBV7-2	TRBJ2-2	-	TGTGCCAGCAGCTTTCGACAGCCCGGGGAGCTGTTTTTT	CASSFRQPGELFF